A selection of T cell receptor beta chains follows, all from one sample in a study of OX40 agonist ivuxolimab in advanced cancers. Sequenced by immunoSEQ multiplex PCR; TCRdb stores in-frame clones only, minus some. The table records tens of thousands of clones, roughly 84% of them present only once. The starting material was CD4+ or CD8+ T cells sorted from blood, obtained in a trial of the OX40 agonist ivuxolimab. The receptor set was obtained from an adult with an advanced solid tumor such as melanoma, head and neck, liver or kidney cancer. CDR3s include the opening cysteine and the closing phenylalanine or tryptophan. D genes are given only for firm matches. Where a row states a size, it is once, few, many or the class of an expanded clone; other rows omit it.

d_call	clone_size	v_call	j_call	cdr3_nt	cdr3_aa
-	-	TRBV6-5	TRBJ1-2	TGTGCCAGCAGTTACCGGCAGGGGCATGGCTACACCTTC	CASSYRQGHGYTF
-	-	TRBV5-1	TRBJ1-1	TGCGCCAGCAGCCTAGTGGTGAACACTGAAGCTTTCTTT	CASSLVVNTEAFF
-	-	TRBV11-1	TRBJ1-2	TGTGCCAGCAGCTCCGGACAGGGCTACACCTTC	CASSSGQGYTF
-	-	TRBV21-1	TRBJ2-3	TGTGCCAGCAGCAAAGGCCCCGGGGGGGGCCTCACAGATACGCAGTATTTT	CASSKGPGGGLTDTQYF
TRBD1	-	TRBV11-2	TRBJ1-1	TGTGCCAGCAGCTCCTCCGGGACAGCCGAGACTTTCTTT	CASSSSGTAETFF
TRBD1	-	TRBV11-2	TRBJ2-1	TGTGCCAGCAGCTTAGAAGGGGCGGGGACAGGGTTGGCTGAGCAGTTCTTC	CASSLEGAGTGLAEQFF
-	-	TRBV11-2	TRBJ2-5	TGTGCCAGCAGCTTAGAACCTACCTCGACCCAGTACTTC	CASSLEPTSTQYF
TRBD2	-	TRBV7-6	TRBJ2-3	TGTGCCAGCAGCCCCCGAGTAGCGGGAGTAGATACGCAGTATTTT	CASSPRVAGVDTQYF
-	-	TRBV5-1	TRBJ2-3	TGCGCCAGCAGCTTGGACGAAGGACTACATGTGGCAGATACGCAGTATTTT	CASSLDEGLHVADTQYF
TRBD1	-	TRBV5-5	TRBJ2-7	TGTGCCAGCAGCTACAGGGGGCTGGCTTGGGAGCAGTACTTC	CASSYRGLAWEQYF
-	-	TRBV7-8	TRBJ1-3	TGTGCCAGCAGCTTATGGAAGACAGTTAGCTCTGGAAACACCATATATTTT	CASSLWKTVSSGNTIYF
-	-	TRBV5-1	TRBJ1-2	TGCGCCAGCAGCTTGGTGCCAGACAAATATGGCTACACCTTC	CASSLVPDKYGYTF
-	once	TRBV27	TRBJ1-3	TGTGCCAGCAGTTTCCGGGGTAGCTCTGGAAACACCATATATTTT	CASSFRGSSGNTIYF